Listed here are 3 T cell receptor beta chains from one sample, sequenced in a study of shared clonotypes between healthy human individuals. CD8 cells regarded as naive lacked CD45RO, were positively chosen for CCR7, and omitted terminally differentiated effector memory CD45RA+ cells. Data came from immunoSEQ multiplex PCR; TCRdb stores just in-frame clones and leaves some out. The sample consists of about 2.2 million clones, 90% to 95% of them appearing once. The sample was naive CD8+ T cells from PBMCs. Source of these receptors: a man aged 18 to 29 in good health. Some clones in this sample may be carry-over from other donors' samples.

The chain employs TRBV2 and TRBJ2-3; 14 bases map to TRBD2. After removal of 7 bases from V and 4 bases from J, the junction contained 7 bases not matched to a gene. CDR1 is SNHLY and CDR2 is FYNNEI in the germline V gene. This CDR3 has 16 residues. CDR3 protein: CASNRLAGGLADTQYF. The DNA of the CDR3 is TGTGCCAGCAACCGACTAGCGGGAGGGTTGGCAGATACGCAGTATTTT.

V usage is TRBV28 and J usage is TRBJ2-1, with 13 bases matching TRBD2. The CDR3 is 19 residues long. The germline V gene has CDR1 MDHEN and CDR2 SYDVKM. Trimming cost V 5 bases and J 8 bases; bases outside gene matches: 18. The CDR3 here is CASSPPPLTSGRVRDEQFF. In nucleotides, the CDR3 is TGTGCCAGCAGTCCGCCACCCCTTACTAGCGGGAGGGTTCGGGATGAGCAGTTCTTC.

This clone came up a few times. The chain's CDR3 is CASSHAGITGELFF. The CDR3 coding sequence is TGTGCCAGCAGCCATGCCGGGATCACCGGGGAGCTGTTTTTT. This chain connects TRBV14 to TRBJ2-2; TRBD2 might be the D (5 bases). Germline V gene lookup returns CDR1 SGHDN and CDR2 FVKESK. Trimming left V 3 bases short and J 4 bases short, with 9 bases between. This CDR3 is 14 amino acids long.